This paragraph covers one T cell receptor beta chain sequence. No antigen is known for it. No per-base quality is available; no much larger clone lies one base away. Taken from the germline V gene, the CDR1 and CDR2 loops are MNHEY and SVGEGT. The CDR3, from cysteine to phenylalanine, totals 14 residues. The entry retains the CDR3 DNA only, 42 bases that are in frame from base 1. The V end loses 8 bases and the J end loses 5 bases, and a stretch of 19 bases separates them. Donors were a few dozen systemically healthy Caucasian individuals from Russia aged 6 to 90 years. Each donor gave roughly 9 milliliters of peripheral blood, drawn into EDTA-treated Vacutainer tubes. Ficoll-Paque density-gradient centrifugation was used to isolate PBMCs, with at least 6.5 million obtained per sample. Trizol reagent was used to extract total RNA from the PBMCs, yielding at least 6 micrograms per sample. For every donor, an aliquot of PBMCs went through flow cytometry to measure the percentages of naive CD45RAhigh/CD27high T cells.

The source of the sample is a study of blood T cells in healthy people across ages (dated by TCRdb to the mid-2010s). Study-level background: Template switching captured roughly one uniquely barcoded TCR beta cDNA molecule per two T cells in model experiments. Using deep sequencing normalized with unique cDNA molecular identifiers, the study measured how TCR beta repertoire diversity changes with age. Four age groups were formed from the donors: young (average 16 years), middle-aged (approximately 40), aged (under 70) and long-lived (about 75). To avoid experimental bias, donors of different ages were randomly spread across the sequencing lanes. Using the same blood draw, the study looked at two additional independent replicas of 1 million unique cDNA reads for two donors, one aged 18 to 29 and the other aged 80 or older. The paper as a whole reports these results and caveats: The percentage of naive T cells measured by flow cytometry correlated strongly with observed TCR beta diversity. Bulk unsorted PBMC profiling prevented conclusive comparison of naive and antigen-experienced compartments. Because the CMV infection status of the donors was unknown, age-related changes in expanded clonotypes may potentially have been confounded. Total diversity estimates from one million sequenced T cells were considered lower bounds and underestimates. As age increased, observed TCR beta diversity per million T cells dropped in a roughly linear way, and a significant reduction was already evident by age 40. Compared with the aged group, the long-lived group had more naive CD4+ T cells, fewer expanded clones and increased TCR diversity, a pattern suggesting age selection.

Library preparation was by 5' RACE. The data were produced on an Illumina HiSeq 2500. The second PCR ran for about 6 to 12 cycles and used a J-beta primer mix along with a sample-barcoded 5' primer. A template-switch 5' adaptor carrying 12 random nucleotides introduced a unique molecular identifier onto each TCR beta cDNA molecule. Each sample yielded at least 2.5 million CDR3-containing paired-end reads. All of the RNA was converted into first-strand cDNA using the Mint cDNA synthesis kit, with a TRBC-specific oligonucleotide serving as the primer. Following uracil-DNA glycosylase treatment, a first 18-cycle PCR with universal primers M1SS and BC2_uni_R was performed on all cDNA. As for the original processing: For normalization, 1 million high-quality reads were randomly selected from each sample, with every read carrying a distinct molecular identifier. Instead of being binned into consensus sequences, reads that shared molecular identifiers were thrown out. MiTCR, set to a Q25 quality threshold and the strictest error-elimination algorithm, was used for CDR3 identification, clonotype clustering and error correction. A nonparametric unseen species model with Euler transformation was used to estimate a lower bound on total TCR beta diversity. TCRdb applied fastp at Q25 and MiXCR to the public reads, then kept only in-frame beta chains. Here each entry gathers all rows of one CDR3 protein and keeps the most common genes and DNA. These V and J calls rely on TCRdb rather than the paper's analysis. The sample table records about 1.5 million distinct CDR3 sequences; under 55% of these occur just once. Clones ranked in the top ten supply about 3.8% of the sample.

The clonotype originates from a young woman in good health. Recombination linked TRBV6-2 or TRBV6-3 to TRBJ2-7; there is no confident call for the D gene. The sequenced sample consisted of blood. In nucleotides, the sequence is TGTGCCAGCGGCCCACAAGTTACGAGGAACGAGCAGTACTTC. Translation gives CASGPQVTRNEQYF.